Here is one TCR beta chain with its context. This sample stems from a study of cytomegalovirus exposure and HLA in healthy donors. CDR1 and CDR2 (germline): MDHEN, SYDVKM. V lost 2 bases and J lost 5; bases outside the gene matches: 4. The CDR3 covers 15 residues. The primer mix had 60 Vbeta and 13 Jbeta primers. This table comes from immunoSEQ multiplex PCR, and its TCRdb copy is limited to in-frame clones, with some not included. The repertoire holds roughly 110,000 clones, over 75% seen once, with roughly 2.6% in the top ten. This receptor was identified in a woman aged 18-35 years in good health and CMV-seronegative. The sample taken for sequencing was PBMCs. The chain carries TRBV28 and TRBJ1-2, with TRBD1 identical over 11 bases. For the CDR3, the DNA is TGTGCCAGCAGTTTAGGGGACAGGGGGGTTTATGGCTACACCTTC. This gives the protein CASSLGDRGVYGYTF.